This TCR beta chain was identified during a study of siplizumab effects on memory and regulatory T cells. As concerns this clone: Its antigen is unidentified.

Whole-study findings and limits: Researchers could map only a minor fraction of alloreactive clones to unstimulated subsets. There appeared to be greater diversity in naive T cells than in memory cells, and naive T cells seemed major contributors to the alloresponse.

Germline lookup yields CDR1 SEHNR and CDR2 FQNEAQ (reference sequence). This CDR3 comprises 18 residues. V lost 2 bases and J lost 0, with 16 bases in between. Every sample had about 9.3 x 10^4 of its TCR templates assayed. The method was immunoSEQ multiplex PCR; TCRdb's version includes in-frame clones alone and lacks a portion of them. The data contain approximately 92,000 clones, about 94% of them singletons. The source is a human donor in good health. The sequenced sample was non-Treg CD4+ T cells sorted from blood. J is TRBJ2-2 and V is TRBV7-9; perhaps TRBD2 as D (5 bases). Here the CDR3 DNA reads TGTGCCAGCAGCTTACTTATGGAGGCCTTCGCGAACACCGGGGAGCTGTTTTTT. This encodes CASSLLMEAFANTGELFF. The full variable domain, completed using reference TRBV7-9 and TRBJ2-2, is DTGVSQNPRHKITKRGQNVTFRCDPISEHNRLYWYRQTLGQGPEFLTYFQNEAQLEKSRLLSDRFSAERPKGSFSTLEIQRTEQGDSAMYLCASSLLMEAFANTGELFFGEGSRLTVL.